This is a list of T cell receptor beta chains from one sample in a study of shared clonotypes between healthy human individuals. Sequenced by immunoSEQ multiplex PCR; TCRdb stores in-frame clones only, minus some. The sample holds around 83,000 clones, under 65% seen once. Sequenced sample: memory CD8+ T cells sorted from blood. The source of these receptors is a man aged 25 to 45 in good health. Both conserved end residues are part of each CDR3. Each record gives: V gene, J gene, CDR3 length, CDR3 protein.

v_call: TRBV6-6; j_call: TRBJ2-7; cdr3_length: 13; cdr3_aa: CASRGRDSGGQYF
v_call: TRBV25-1; j_call: TRBJ2-7; cdr3_length: 15; cdr3_aa: CASSEQGAITYEQYF
v_call: TRBV29-1; j_call: TRBJ1-5; cdr3_length: 14; cdr3_aa: CSPRRMGGCQPQHF
v_call: TRBV6-4; j_call: TRBJ2-2; cdr3_length: 13; cdr3_aa: CASSSQASGELFF
v_call: TRBV2; j_call: TRBJ2-1; cdr3_length: 15; cdr3_aa: CASSEQRDSYNEQFF
v_call: TRBV18; j_call: TRBJ1-2; cdr3_length: 16; cdr3_aa: CASSPSTTAFLYGYTF
v_call: TRBV25-1; j_call: TRBJ2-5; cdr3_length: 14; cdr3_aa: CASSESGGRETQYF
v_call: TRBV9; j_call: TRBJ2-3; cdr3_length: 12; cdr3_aa: CASEGLADTQYF
v_call: TRBV19; j_call: TRBJ2-7; cdr3_length: 14; cdr3_aa: CASSMGTGFYEQYF
v_call: TRBV28; j_call: TRBJ2-1; cdr3_length: 17; cdr3_aa: CASTPLGQGLAGEEQFF
v_call: TRBV5-1; j_call: TRBJ2-1; cdr3_length: 15; cdr3_aa: CASSASSGSVNEQFF
v_call: TRBV27; j_call: TRBJ1-1; cdr3_length: 12; cdr3_aa: CASGTGWTEAFF
v_call: TRBV27; j_call: TRBJ2-3; cdr3_length: 14; cdr3_aa: CASSLSVSTDTQYF
v_call: TRBV7-8; j_call: TRBJ2-5; cdr3_length: 15; cdr3_aa: CASRADGPGQETQYF